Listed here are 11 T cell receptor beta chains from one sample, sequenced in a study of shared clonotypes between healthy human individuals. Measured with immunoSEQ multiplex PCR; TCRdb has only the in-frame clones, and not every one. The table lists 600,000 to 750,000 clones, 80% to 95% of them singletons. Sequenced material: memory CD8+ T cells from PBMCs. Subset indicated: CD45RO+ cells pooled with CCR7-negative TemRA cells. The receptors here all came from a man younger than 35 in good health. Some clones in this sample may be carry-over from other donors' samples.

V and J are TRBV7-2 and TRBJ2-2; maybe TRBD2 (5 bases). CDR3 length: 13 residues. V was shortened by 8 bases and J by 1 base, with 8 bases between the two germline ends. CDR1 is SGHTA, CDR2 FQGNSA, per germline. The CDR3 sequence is CASRERNTGELFF. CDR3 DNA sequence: TGTGCCAGCCGGGAAAGGAACACCGGGGAGCTGTTTTTT.

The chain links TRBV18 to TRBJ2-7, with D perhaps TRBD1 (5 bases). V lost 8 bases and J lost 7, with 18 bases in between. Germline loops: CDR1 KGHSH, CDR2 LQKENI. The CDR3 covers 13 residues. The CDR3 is CASPAQALKEQYF. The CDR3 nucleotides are TGTGCCAGCCCCGCACAGGCCTTGAAGGAGCAGTACTTC.

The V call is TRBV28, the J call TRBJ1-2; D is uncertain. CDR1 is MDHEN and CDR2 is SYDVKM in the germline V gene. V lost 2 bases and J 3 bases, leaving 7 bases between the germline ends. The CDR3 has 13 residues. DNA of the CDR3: TGTGCCAGCAGTTTAACCCCAGACTATGGCTACACCTTC. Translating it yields CASSLTPDYGYTF.

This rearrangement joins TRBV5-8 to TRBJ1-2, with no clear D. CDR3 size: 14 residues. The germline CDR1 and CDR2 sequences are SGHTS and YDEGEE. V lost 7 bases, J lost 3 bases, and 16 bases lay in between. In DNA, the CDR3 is TGTGCCAGCGGTTTACTTCGGGAATACTATGGCTACACCTTC. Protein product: CASGLLREYYGYTF. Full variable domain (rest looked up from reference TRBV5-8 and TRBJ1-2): EAGVTQSPTHLIKTRGQQATLRCSPISGHTSVYWYQQALGLGLQFLLWYDEGEERNRGNFPPRFSGRQFPNYSSELNVNALELEDSALYLCASGLLREYYGYTFGSGTRLTVV.

CDR3 nucleotide sequence: TGTGCCATCAGTGAGTCCGTCCTGGGGGGGTACGAGCAGTACTTC. Translated, it gives CAISESVLGGYEQYF. The rearrangement uses TRBV10-3 and TRBJ2-7; TRBD2 agrees at 7 bases. The CDR3 has 15 residues. The J segment lost 4 bases and the V segment lost 0 bases, leaving 6 bases of the junction unmatched. The V gene's germline CDR1 is ENHRY and CDR2 SYGVKD.

CDR3 nucleotides: TGTGCCAGCAGTTACTCGGTGCGGGACTCCTACAATGAGCAGTTCTTC. This gives the protein CASSYSVRDSYNEQFF. The chain couples TRBV6-5 to TRBJ2-1; tentative D call: TRBD2 (6 bases). V was trimmed by 0 bases and J by 0 bases, leaving 9 bases between them. CDR3 length: 16 amino acids. Germline CDR1 reads MNHEY; CDR2 reads SVGAGI.

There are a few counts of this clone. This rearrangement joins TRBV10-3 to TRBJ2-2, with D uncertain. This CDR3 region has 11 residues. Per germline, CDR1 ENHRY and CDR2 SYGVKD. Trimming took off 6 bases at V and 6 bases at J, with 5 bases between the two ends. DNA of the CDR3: TGTGCCATCAGGGTATCCGGGGAGCTGTTTTTT. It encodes CAIRVSGELFF.

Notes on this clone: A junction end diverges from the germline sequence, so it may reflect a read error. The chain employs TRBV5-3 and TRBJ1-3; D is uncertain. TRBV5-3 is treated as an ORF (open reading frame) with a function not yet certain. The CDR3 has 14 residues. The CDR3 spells CASSFGVGGNTIYF. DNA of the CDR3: TGTGCCAGCAGCTTCGGGGTAGGAGGAAACACCATATATTTT.

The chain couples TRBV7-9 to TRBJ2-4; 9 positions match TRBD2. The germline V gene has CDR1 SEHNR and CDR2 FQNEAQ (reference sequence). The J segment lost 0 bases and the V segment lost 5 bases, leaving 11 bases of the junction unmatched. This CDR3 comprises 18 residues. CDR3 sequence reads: CASSPFGAGGLAKNIQYF. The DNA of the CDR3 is TGTGCCAGCAGCCCATTCGGGGCGGGAGGGCTAGCCAAAAACATTCAGTACTTC.

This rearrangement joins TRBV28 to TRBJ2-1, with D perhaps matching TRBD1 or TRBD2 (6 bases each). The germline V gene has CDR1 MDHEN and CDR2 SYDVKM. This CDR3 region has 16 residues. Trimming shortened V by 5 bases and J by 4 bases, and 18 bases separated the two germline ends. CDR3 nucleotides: TGTGCCAGCAGTCCGGCCCCCCGCGGGACATACAATGAGCAGTTCTTC. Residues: CASSPAPRGTYNEQFF.

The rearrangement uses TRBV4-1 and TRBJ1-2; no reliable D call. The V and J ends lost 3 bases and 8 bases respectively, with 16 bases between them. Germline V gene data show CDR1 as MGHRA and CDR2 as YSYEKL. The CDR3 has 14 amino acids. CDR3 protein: CASSHKGIPWGYTF. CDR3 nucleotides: TGCGCCAGCAGCCATAAAGGAATTCCTTGGGGCTACACCTTC.